This T cell receptor (beta chain) stems from a study of blood T cell repertoires in COVID-19. Germline CDR1 is SNHLY and CDR2 is FYNNEI. Deletions cut 6 bases from V and 7 bases from J, with 13 bases between. The CDR3 is made up of 14 amino acids. The protocol was immunoSEQ multiplex PCR, while the TCRdb copy is restricted to in-frame clones and leaves out a portion. The sample holds 25,000 to 30,000 clones; about 80% are singletons and the top ten take approximately 40%. The chain couples TRBV2 to TRBJ1-6; D perhaps matches TRBD1 (6 bases). The sample was peripheral blood. The sequence derives from a man aged 70-80 years with acute or convalescent COVID-19. For the CDR3, the DNA is TGTGCCAGCAGGGCCACAGGGATGAATTCACCCCTCCACTTT. Translation: CASRATGMNSPLHF.